This T cell receptor beta chain is drawn from a study of T cell repertoires in cytomegalovirus infection. TCRdb reprocessed the reads via MiXCR and lists one record per CDR3 protein. The data show fewer than 700,000 distinct CDR3 sequences, with 24% seen just once and around 7.6% held by the top ten. Germline V lookup: CDR1 DFQATT, CDR2 SNEGSKA (reference sequence). This CDR3 has 12 amino acids. Only a few counts were recorded for this clonotype. The source of this sequence is a human donor in good health (CMV status not recorded). Some clones in this sample may be carry-over from other donors' samples. The sequencing input was CD8+ T cells from PBMCs. The chain couples TRBV20-1 to TRBJ2-1, with 7 bases matching TRBD1. The CDR3 loop reads CSGTENNNEQFF. Here the CDR3 DNA reads TGCAGCGGGACAGAAAATAACAATGAGCAGTTCTTC.